This T cell receptor (beta chain) was captured in a study of T cell responses to AZD1222 COVID-19 vaccine. Study-wide results and limits: Spike-specific TCR breadth rose after two AZD1222 doses, and depth rose as well. Most donors were white British and more were female, and clonal diversity was possibly underestimated.

Germline CDR1 SGHVS, CDR2 FQNEAQ. The CDR3 has 19 residues. Trimming removed 4 bases at V and 8 bases at J, with 32 bases between. Sequencing was performed with immunoSEQ multiplex PCR; in TCRdb, only in-frame clones are kept and a portion is missing. The sample consists of more than 150,000 clones, around 94% of them appearing once. Note on this clone: Its specificity is unknown.

The receptor was isolated from an adult who received the AZD1222 COVID-19 vaccine. This rearrangement joins TRBV7-8 to TRBJ1-2; D gene unclear. This sample comprised peripheral blood, obtained 28 days after the second AZD1222 dose. Here the CDR3 DNA reads TGTGCCAGCAGCTCCTCATTACTTGGGCCCGAATCTGAACCTAGGGGCTACACCTTC. This encodes CASSSSLLGPESEPRGYTF.